This paragraph reports one T cell receptor beta chain. Method: immunoSEQ multiplex PCR; TCRdb's copy keeps in-frame clones and lacks some. The sample holds 50,000 to 65,000 clones, 87% seen once. This entry comes from a study of T cell responses to AZD1222 COVID-19 vaccine. Germline CDR1 MDHEN, CDR2 SYDVKM. V was pared by 4 bases and J by 7 bases, with 14 bases between. The CDR3 length is 14 residues. Specimen: peripheral blood, collected 28 days after the second AZD1222 dose. The rearrangement links TRBV28 to TRBJ1-5; TRBD1 is a possible D gene (5 bases). The sequence derives from an adult who received the AZD1222 COVID-19 vaccine. The CDR3 coding sequence is TGTGCCAGCAGTTCCCCGGGGACCCAACAGCCCCAGCATTTT. Encoded protein: CASSSPGTQQPQHF.